The 14 T cell receptor beta chains below come from one sample, sequenced in a study of blood T cell repertoires in COVID-19. Assay: immunoSEQ multiplex PCR; the TCRdb copy retains only in-frame clones and omits some. Found here are roughly 340,000 clones, around 87% of them singletons; the top ten hold 1.5% to 2.5%. The sample comprised PBMCs or T cells enriched from blood (not recorded which). Receptors originate from a man aged 40-55 years in a cohort exposed to, infected with or recovered from COVID-19 (not recorded which).

The chain links TRBV5-1 to TRBJ1-5, with 8 bases lining up with TRBD1. This CDR3 comprises 15 residues. J was trimmed by 7 bases and V by 4 bases; bases with no gene match: 10. Germline-derived CDR1 and CDR2 are SGHRS and YFSETQ. DNA of the CDR3: TGCGCCAGCAGCCTATCAGGGGGCGAGGAACAGCCCCAGCATTTT. This gives the protein CASSLSGGEEQPQHF.

V gene TRBV7-9 combines with J gene TRBJ1-5; D not resolved. Germline lookup yields CDR1 SEHNR and CDR2 FQNEAQ (reference sequence). The CDR3 spans 15 residues. V was pared by 4 bases and J by 2 bases, with 12 bases between. The CDR3 sequence is CASSSTEGGNQPQHF. The CDR3 DNA follows: TGTGCCAGCAGCTCCACGGAGGGTGGCAATCAGCCCCAGCATTTT.

The chain carries TRBV3-1 (or the pseudogene TRBV3-2) and TRBJ2-2; 8 bases are shared with TRBD1. The CDR3 contains 20 residues. Germline V gene data show CDR1 as LGHDT and CDR2 as YNNKEL (reference sequence). Germline trimming cut 2 bases from V and 0 bases from J; bases unmatched to any gene: 14. The CDR3 here is CASSQYRTGWKAANTGELFF. CDR3 DNA: TGTGCCAGCAGCCAATACAGGACAGGGTGGAAGGCTGCGAACACCGGGGAGCTGTTTTTT.

This clone was seen a handful of times. This sequence joins TRBV30 and TRBJ2-5; weak D call: TRBD2 (5 bases). This CDR3 has 14 amino acids. The V end was cut by 0 bases, the J end by 5 bases, with 13 bases between. The germline gives CDR1 GTSNPN, CDR2 SVGIG (reference sequence). In DNA form, the CDR3 reads TGTGCCTGGAGTGTGGGTGGGAGCCAGGAGACCCAGTACTTC. Encoded protein: CAWSVGGSQETQYF.

V gene TRBV6-1 combines with J gene TRBJ2-1, with 9 bases that match TRBD2. This CDR3 spans 15 amino acids. V lost 1 base and J lost 8; bases outside the gene matches: 6. Germline assignment: CDR1 MNHNS and CDR2 SASEGT. The CDR3, as DNA: TGTGCCAGCAGTGAAGGCCTAGCGGGAATCTATGAGCAGTTCTTC. Amino acids: CASSEGLAGIYEQFF.

The chain joins TRBV27 to TRBJ2-1, with D possibly TRBD2 on 6 matching bases. Germline lookup yields CDR1 MNHEY and CDR2 SMNVEV (reference sequence). This CDR3 is 13 amino acids long. Trimming shortened V by 3 bases and J by 6 bases, and 9 bases separated the two germline ends. CDR3 nucleotide sequence: TGTGCCAGCAGTTTGGAGGGGTTCAATGAGCAGTTCTTC. As protein: CASSLEGFNEQFF.

This clone has a single count. The chain links TRBV9 to TRBJ2-1, with 7 nucleotides matching TRBD1. Germline V gives CDR1 SGDLS, CDR2 YYNGEE. V trimming: 7 bases; J trimming: 5 bases; junction bases outside the gene matches: 12. This CDR3 contains 15 residues. The CDR3 region is CASGKSGQGDNEQFF. Here the CDR3 DNA reads TGTGCCAGCGGGAAATCAGGGCAGGGGGACAATGAGCAGTTCTTC.

The rearrangement joins TRBV19 to TRBJ2-7, with a weak D call TRBD2 (5 bases). The CDR3 covers 14 residues. CDR1 LNHDA and CDR2 SQIVND come from the germline V gene (reference sequence). Trimming took 3 bases from V and 4 from J, leaving 13 bases between them. CDR3 amino acids: CASSMLAGGYEQYF. DNA for the CDR3: TGTGCCAGTAGTATGCTAGCCGGTGGGTACGAGCAGTACTTC.

The chain employs TRBV13 and TRBJ1-1; D may be TRBD1 (5 bases). The CDR3 runs to 13 residues. Per germline, CDR1 PRHDT and CDR2 FYEKMQ (reference sequence). Trimming removed 6 bases from V and 6 bases from J, with 14 bases in between. The CDR3 is CASSSRTGAEAFF. The CDR3 nucleotides are TGTGCCAGCAGTTCAAGGACGGGGGCTGAAGCTTTCTTT. The full variable domain, with the rest looked up from reference TRBV13 and TRBJ1-1, is AAGVIQSPRHLIKEKRETATLKCYPIPRHDTVYWYQQGPGQDPQFLISFYEKMQSDKGSIPDRFSAQQFSDYHSELNMSSLELGDSALYFCASSSRTGAEAFFGQGTRLTVV.

This clone appeared once. The CDR3 loop reads CASRDRGGSYEQYF. The DNA of the CDR3 is TGTGCCAGTAGAGACAGGGGAGGCTCCTACGAGCAGTACTTC. The chain couples TRBV19 to TRBJ2-7, with TRBD1 matching 8 bases. This CDR3 has 14 residues. The V gene end was trimmed by 6 bases and the J gene end by 0 bases; junction bases not matched to a gene: 4. Per germline, CDR1 LNHDA and CDR2 SQIVND (reference sequence).

The chain employs TRBV5-1 and TRBJ1-4; 8 bases are shared with TRBD1. CDR3 size: 15 residues. With 4 bases clipped from V and 4 bases from J, the junction kept 6 bases outside the gene matches. The germline V gene encodes CDR1 SGHRS and CDR2 YFSETQ. CDR3 residues: CASSPTGAGNEKLFF. As DNA, the CDR3 is TGCGCCAGCAGCCCGACAGGGGCCGGTAATGAAAAACTGTTTTTT.

The V and J genes are TRBV5-1 and TRBJ1-5; TRBD1 is a possible D gene (5 bases). The germline V gene encodes CDR1 SGHRS and CDR2 YFSETQ. Trimming cost V 0 bases and J 7 bases, with 11 bases left between them. The CDR3 loop spans 14 amino acids. The CDR3 DNA sequence: TGCGCCAGCAGCTTGGACGGGGGAGTCCAGCCCCAGCATTTT. Amino acid sequence: CASSLDGGVQPQHF.

The rearrangement uses TRBV29-1 and TRBJ2-5; TRBD2 matches at 7 bases. V dropped 3 bases and J dropped 1; count of bases not matched to a gene: 5. Germline V gene data show CDR1 as SQVTM and CDR2 as ANQGSEA. This CDR3 spans 14 amino acids. The CDR3: CSVDQGGSQETQYF. DNA of the CDR3: TGCAGCGTTGATCAGGGAGGGTCCCAAGAGACCCAGTACTTC.

The chain employs TRBV27 and TRBJ1-2, with a tentative D call TRBD1 (5 bases). CDR3 size: 13 residues. Germline V gene sequence: CDR1 MNHEY, CDR2 SMNVEV (reference sequence). Trimming removed 2 bases from V and 5 bases from J, with 9 bases in between. CDR3 coding DNA: TGTGCCAGCAGTTTAACAGGAAAATATGGCTACACCTTC. Translated, it gives CASSLTGKYGYTF.